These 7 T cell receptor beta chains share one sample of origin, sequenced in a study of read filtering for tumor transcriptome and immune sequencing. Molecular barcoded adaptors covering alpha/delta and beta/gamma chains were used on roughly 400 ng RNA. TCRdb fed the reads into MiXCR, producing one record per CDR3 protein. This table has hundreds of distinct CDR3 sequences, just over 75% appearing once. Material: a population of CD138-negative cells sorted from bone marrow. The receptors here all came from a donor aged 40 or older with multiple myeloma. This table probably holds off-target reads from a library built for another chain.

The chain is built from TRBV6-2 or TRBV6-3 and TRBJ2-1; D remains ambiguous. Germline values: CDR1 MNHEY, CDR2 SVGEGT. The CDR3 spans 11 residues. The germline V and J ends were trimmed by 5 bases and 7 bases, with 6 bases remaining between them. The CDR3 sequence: CASSRTNEQFF. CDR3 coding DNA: TGTGCCAGCAGTCGTACAAATGAGCAGTTCTTC.

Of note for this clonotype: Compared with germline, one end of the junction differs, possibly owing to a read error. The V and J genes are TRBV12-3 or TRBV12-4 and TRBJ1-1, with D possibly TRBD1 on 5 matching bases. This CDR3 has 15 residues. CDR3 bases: TGTGCCAGCAGTTTGAGGTGGGGACCATACACTGAAGCCTTCTTT. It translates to CASSLRWGPYTEAFF.

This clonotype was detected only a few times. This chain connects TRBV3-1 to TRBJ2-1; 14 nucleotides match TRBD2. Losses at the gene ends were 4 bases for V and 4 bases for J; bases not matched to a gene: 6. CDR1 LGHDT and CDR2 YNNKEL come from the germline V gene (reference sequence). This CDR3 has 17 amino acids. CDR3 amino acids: CASSPGLAGGRYNEQFF. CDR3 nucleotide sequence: TGTGCCAGCAGCCCCGGACTAGCGGGAGGTCGTTACAATGAGCAGTTCTTC.

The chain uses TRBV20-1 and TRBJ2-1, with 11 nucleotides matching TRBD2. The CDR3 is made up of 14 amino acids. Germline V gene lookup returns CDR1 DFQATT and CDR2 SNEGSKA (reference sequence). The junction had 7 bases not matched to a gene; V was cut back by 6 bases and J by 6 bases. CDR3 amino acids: CSARWTSGSNEQFF. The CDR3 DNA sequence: TGCAGTGCCCGGTGGACTAGCGGGTCCAATGAGCAGTTCTTC.

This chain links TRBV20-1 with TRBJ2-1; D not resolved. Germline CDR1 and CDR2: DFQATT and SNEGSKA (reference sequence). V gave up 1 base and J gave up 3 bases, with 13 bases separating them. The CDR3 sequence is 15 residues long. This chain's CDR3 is CSARAKYGIYNEQFF. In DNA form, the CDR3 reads TGCAGTGCTAGAGCTAAGTATGGCATCTACAATGAGCAGTTCTTC.

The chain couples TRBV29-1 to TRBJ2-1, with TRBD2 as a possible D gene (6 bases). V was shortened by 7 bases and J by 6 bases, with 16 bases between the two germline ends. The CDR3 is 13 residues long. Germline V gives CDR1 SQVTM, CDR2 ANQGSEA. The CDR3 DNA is TGCAGCGCCACAGGACTAACAGGCAATGAGCAGTTCTTC. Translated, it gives CSATGLTGNEQFF.

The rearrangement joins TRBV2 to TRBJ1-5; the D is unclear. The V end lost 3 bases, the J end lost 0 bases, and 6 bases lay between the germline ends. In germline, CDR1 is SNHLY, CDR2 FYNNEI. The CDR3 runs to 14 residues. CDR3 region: CASSDSYSNQPQHF. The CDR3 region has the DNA TGTGCCAGCAGTGATTCTTATAGCAATCAGCCCCAGCATTTT.